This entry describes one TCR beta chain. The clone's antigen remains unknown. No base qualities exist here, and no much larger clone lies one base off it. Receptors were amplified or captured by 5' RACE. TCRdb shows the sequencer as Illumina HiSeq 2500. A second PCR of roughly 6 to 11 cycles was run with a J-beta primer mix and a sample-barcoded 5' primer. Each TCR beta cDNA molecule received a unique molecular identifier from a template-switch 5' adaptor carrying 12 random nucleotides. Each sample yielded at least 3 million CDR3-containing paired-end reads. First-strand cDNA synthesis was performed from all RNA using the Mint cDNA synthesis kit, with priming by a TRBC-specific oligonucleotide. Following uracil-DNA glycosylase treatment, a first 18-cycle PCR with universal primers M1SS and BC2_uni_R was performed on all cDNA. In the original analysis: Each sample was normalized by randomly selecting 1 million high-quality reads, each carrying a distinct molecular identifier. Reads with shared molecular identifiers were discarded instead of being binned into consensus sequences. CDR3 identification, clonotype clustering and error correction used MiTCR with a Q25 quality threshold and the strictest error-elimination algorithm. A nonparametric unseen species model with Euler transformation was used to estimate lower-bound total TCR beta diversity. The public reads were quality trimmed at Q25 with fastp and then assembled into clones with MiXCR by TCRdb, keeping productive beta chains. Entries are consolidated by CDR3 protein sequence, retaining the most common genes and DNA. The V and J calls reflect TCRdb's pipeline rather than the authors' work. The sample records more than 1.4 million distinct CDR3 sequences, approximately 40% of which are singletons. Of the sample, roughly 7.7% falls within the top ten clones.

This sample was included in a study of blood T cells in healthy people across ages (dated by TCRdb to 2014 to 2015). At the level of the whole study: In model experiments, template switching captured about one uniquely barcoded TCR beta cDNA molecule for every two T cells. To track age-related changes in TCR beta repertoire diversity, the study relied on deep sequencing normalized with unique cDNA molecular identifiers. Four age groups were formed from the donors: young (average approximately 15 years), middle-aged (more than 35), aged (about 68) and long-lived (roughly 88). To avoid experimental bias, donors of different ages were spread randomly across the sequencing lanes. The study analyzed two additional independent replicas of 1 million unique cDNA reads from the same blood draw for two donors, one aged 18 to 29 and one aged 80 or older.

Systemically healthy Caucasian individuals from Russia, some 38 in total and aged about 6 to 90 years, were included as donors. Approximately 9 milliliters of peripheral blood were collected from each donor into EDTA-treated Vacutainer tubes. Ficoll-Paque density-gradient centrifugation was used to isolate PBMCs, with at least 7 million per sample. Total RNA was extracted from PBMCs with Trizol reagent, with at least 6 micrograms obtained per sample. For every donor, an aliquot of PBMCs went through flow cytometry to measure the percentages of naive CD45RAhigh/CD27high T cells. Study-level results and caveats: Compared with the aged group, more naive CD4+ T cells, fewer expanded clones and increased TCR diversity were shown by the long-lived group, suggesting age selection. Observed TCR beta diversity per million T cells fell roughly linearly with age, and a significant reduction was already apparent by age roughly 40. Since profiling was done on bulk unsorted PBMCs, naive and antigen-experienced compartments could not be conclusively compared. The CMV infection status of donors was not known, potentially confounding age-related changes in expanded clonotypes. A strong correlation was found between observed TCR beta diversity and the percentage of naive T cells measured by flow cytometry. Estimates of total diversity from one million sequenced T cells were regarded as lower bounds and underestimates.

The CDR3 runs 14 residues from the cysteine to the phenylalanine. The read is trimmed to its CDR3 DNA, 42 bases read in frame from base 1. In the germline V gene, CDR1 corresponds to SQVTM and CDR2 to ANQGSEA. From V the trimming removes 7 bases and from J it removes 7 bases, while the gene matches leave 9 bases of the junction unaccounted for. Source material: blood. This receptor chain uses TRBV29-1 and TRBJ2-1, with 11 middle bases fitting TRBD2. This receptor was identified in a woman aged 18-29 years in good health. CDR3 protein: CSAILAGVDNEQFF. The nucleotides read TGCAGCGCGATACTAGCGGGAGTTGATAATGAGCAGTTCTTC.